The 25 T cell receptor beta chains below come from one sample, sequenced in a study of control samples from healthy donors and cancer patients. Profiled with immunoSEQ multiplex PCR; TCRdb holds only in-frame clones, not every one. The top ten hold about 20% of the sample, which has about 99,000 clones, about 89% seen once. Material: PBMCs. These receptors originate from a man aged 55 to 70 with lung cancer.

The chain joins TRBV3-1 (or the pseudogene TRBV3-2) to TRBJ1-2; the match to TRBD1 covers 9 bases. Losses at the gene ends were 3 bases for V and 3 bases for J; bases not matched to a gene: 5. Looked up from germline, CDR1 is LGHDT and CDR2 is YNNKEL (reference sequence). The CDR3 is 15 amino acids. CDR3 in DNA: TGTGCCAGCAGCCACGGGGACAGGGTGTACTATGGCTACACCTTC. Translated, it gives CASSHGDRVYYGYTF.

The chain couples TRBV6-6 to TRBJ1-6; D is unclear. The CDR3 contains 15 residues. CDR1 and CDR2 from the germline V gene are MNHNY and SVGAGI (reference sequence). V was clipped by 0 bases and J by 5 bases, with 8 bases between them. The CDR3 protein is CASSYSGSDNSPLHF. CDR3 in DNA: TGTGCCAGCAGTTACTCGGGGTCGGATAATTCACCCCTCCACTTT.

This clone has a handful of counts. V and J are TRBV19 and TRBJ2-2, with D possibly matching TRBD1 (6 bases). Deletions cut 3 bases from V and 1 base from J, with 15 bases between. Germline CDR1 LNHDA, CDR2 SQIVND (reference sequence). CDR3 length: 17 amino acids. This CDR3 reads CASSIVPGQLNTGELFF. The CDR3 DNA follows: TGTGCCAGTAGTATTGTCCCGGGACAACTGAACACCGGGGAGCTGTTTTTT.

The V and J genes are TRBV7-6 and TRBJ2-1; 10 bases map to TRBD2. There are 15 residues in the CDR3. The germline CDR1 and CDR2 sequences are SGHVS and FNYEAQ. V was pared by 5 bases and J by 4 bases, with 5 bases of the junction left unmatched. The CDR3 region is CASSPTSGRYNEQFF. CDR3 DNA sequence: TGTGCCAGCAGCCCGACTAGCGGGCGATACAATGAGCAGTTCTTC.

As DNA, the CDR3 is TGTGCCATCAGTGAGCTAAGCAATCAGCCCCAGCATTTT. Translating it yields CAISELSNQPQHF. The chain employs TRBV10-3 and TRBJ1-5; D unclear. The germline CDR1 and CDR2 sequences are ENHRY and SYGVKD. The V gene lost 2 bases and the J gene lost 1 base, with 3 bases spanning the gap. The CDR3 sequence is 13 residues long.

The CDR3 sequence: CASSLGTGGLADTQYF. CDR3 coding DNA: TGTGCCAGCAGCTTAGGGACAGGGGGCTTAGCAGATACGCAGTATTTT. This chain uses TRBV7-7 with TRBJ2-3; 11 bases agree with TRBD1. The V segment lost 1 base and the J segment 4 bases; nucleotides outside the gene matches: 4. The germline gives CDR1 SSHAT, CDR2 FNYEAQ (reference sequence). The CDR3 runs to 16 residues.

The chain recombines TRBV6-5 with TRBJ1-1, with D uncertain. CDR1 is MNHEY, CDR2 SVGAGI, per germline. The CDR3 is made up of 13 amino acids. The ends were cut back, 6 bases at V and 1 base at J, with 9 bases in the middle. In DNA, the CDR3 is TGTGCCAGCAGCCGAGGATCGAACACTGAAGCTTTCTTT. Translated, it gives CASSRGSNTEAFF.

The V call is TRBV2, the J call TRBJ1-2; D uncertain. V was pared by 3 bases and J by 6 bases, with 17 bases between. This CDR3 has 15 amino acids. Germline loops: CDR1 SNHLY, CDR2 FYNNEI. As DNA, the CDR3 is TGTGCCAGCAGTGACTTCGAGGGCAGATTCAATGGCTACACCTTC. Residues: CASSDFEGRFNGYTF.

This clone was picked up one time. This chain connects TRBV3-1 (or the pseudogene TRBV3-2) to TRBJ2-1; D call uncertain. CDR1 and CDR2 (germline): LGHDT, YNNKEL (reference sequence). CDR3 length: 16 residues. Trimming took 1 base from V and 6 from J, leaving 16 bases between them. In nucleotides, the CDR3 is TGTGCCAGCAGCCAAGCCCCTGGCGGCGCGGCCAATGAGCAGTTCTTC. It translates to CASSQAPGGAANEQFF.

The chain employs TRBV27 and TRBJ2-2; 10 bases match TRBD2. Germline CDR1 MNHEY, CDR2 SMNVEV (reference sequence). CDR3 length: 16 residues. V trimming: 0 bases; J trimming: 5 bases; junction bases outside the gene matches: 3. The CDR3 bases are TGTGCCAGCAGTTTATCTAGCGGGGGGATTACCGGGGAGCTGTTTTTT. As protein: CASSLSSGGITGELFF.

J is TRBJ1-1 and V is TRBV5-4; D is undetermined. Germline V gene lookup returns CDR1 SGHNT and CDR2 YYREEE (reference sequence). Trimming cost V 1 base and J 1 base, with 5 bases left between them. There are 13 residues in the CDR3. The CDR3 DNA reads TGTGCCAGCAGCTTGTACGAGAACACTGAAGCTTTCTTT. This sequence encodes CASSLYENTEAFF. Full variable domain (rest looked up from reference TRBV5-4 and TRBJ1-1): ETGVTQSPTHLIKTRGQQVTLRCSSQSGHNTVSWYQQALGQGPQFIFQYYREEENGRGNFPPRFSGLQFPNYSSELNVNALELDDSALYLCASSLYENTEAFFGQGTRLTVV.

This chain connects TRBV6-5 to TRBJ2-7, with 7 bases that match TRBD1. Trimming removed 0 bases from V and 3 bases from J; junction bases left unmatched: 5. Per the germline V gene, CDR1 is MNHEY and CDR2 is SVGAGI. This CDR3 contains 15 residues. CDR3 sequence reads: CASSYSGQENYEQYF. The CDR3 DNA reads as TGTGCCAGCAGTTACTCTGGACAGGAAAACTACGAGCAGTACTTC.

The chain carries TRBV6-5 and TRBJ2-4; 7 bases map to TRBD1. CDR1 MNHEY and CDR2 SVGAGI come from the germline V gene. This CDR3 is built from 14 residues. Trimming cost V 6 bases and J 2 bases; bases outside gene matches: 4. The CDR3 DNA follows: TGTGCCAGCAGCACAGGGGCCACCAAAAACATTCAGTACTTC. Protein: CASSTGATKNIQYF.

CDR3 DNA: TGTGCCAGCAGCCCTAGCCCGGGGGGATCTAACTATGGCTACACCTTC. As protein: CASSPSPGGSNYGYTF. V and J are TRBV9 and TRBJ1-2; the D gene is possibly TRBD1 (5 bases). Trimming removed 4 bases at V and 0 bases at J, with 16 bases between. The germline CDR1 and CDR2 sequences are SGDLS and YYNGEE. This CDR3 has 16 residues.

This chain joins TRBV30 and TRBJ1-1, with 8 bases identical to TRBD1. Germline CDR1 and CDR2: GTSNPN and SVGIG (reference sequence). The CDR3 loop spans 15 amino acids. Trimming at V came to 2 bases and at J to 4 bases, leaving 9 bases not matched to a gene. For the CDR3, the DNA is TGTGCCTGGAGTCCCGGACAGGGTTTGCTCACTGAAGCTTTCTTT. Its protein product is CAWSPGQGLLTEAFF.

The V call is TRBV5-1, the J call TRBJ1-2; 7 bases align to TRBD1. This CDR3 region has 15 residues. V was clipped by 0 bases and J by 4 bases; unmatched bases: 6. CDR1 SGHRS and CDR2 YFSETQ come from the germline V gene. CDR3 region: CASSLETGASYGYTF. The CDR3, as DNA: TGCGCCAGCAGCTTGGAAACAGGGGCCAGCTATGGCTACACCTTC.

The chain employs TRBV6-5 and TRBJ2-1, with TRBD2 matching 7 bases. The trim removed 2 bases at V and 1 base at J, leaving 2 bases unmatched. Germline lookup yields CDR1 MNHEY and CDR2 SVGAGI. This CDR3 region has 15 residues. DNA of the CDR3: TGTGCCAGCAGTTACGAAGCGGGGTCCTACAATGAGCAGTTCTTC. Its translation is CASSYEAGSYNEQFF.

The chain links TRBV7-9 to TRBJ1-2; unclear D gene. Trimming pared 4 bases from V and 4 bases from J, leaving 13 bases between. The CDR3 runs to 14 residues. Germline lookup yields CDR1 SEHNR and CDR2 FQNEAQ (reference sequence). CDR3 sequence: CASSWGGSLYGYTF. CDR3 in DNA: TGTGCCAGCAGCTGGGGTGGCAGCCTCTATGGCTACACCTTC.

The chain combines TRBV11-2 with TRBJ2-1; 8 nucleotides match TRBD1. Germline V gene data show CDR1 as SGHAT and CDR2 as FQNNGV. Trimming removed 6 bases from V and 3 bases from J; junction bases left unmatched: 7. The CDR3 extends over 15 amino acids. CDR3 bases: TGTGCCAGCAGTCATAACAGGGGGGACTACAATGAGCAGTTCTTC. Residues: CASSHNRGDYNEQFF.

The chain recombines TRBV18 with TRBJ2-1, with D perhaps matching TRBD1 (6 bases). V shed 3 bases and J shed 8 bases, with 8 bases lying between them. The length of the CDR3 is 12 residues. In germline, CDR1 is KGHSH, CDR2 LQKENI. The CDR3: CASSPQGYEQFF. In nucleotides, the CDR3 is TGTGCCAGCTCACCGCAGGGGTATGAGCAGTTCTTC.

The rearrangement joins TRBV20-1 to TRBJ2-7; D possibly corresponds to TRBD1 (5 bases). Trimming took 3 bases from V and 4 from J, leaving 7 bases between them. CDR3 length equals 11 residues. The germline CDR1 and CDR2 sequences are DFQATT and SNEGSKA (reference sequence). CDR3 DNA sequence: TGCAGTGCTAGTAAGGGGTACGAGCAGTACGTC. It is translated as CSASKGYEQYV.

The chain recombines TRBV6-1 with TRBJ2-3; D ambiguous. Per the germline V gene, CDR1 is MNHNS and CDR2 is SASEGT. The CDR3 spans 12 residues. V gave up 2 bases and J gave up 6 bases, with 6 bases separating them. This CDR3 is CASSETRDTQYF. The CDR3 nucleotides read TGTGCCAGCAGTGAAACCCGGGATACGCAGTATTTT.

The chain uses TRBV5-3 and TRBJ1-3; D ambiguous. TRBV5-3 qualifies as an ORF whose function is uncertain. The CDR3 contains 17 residues. With 2 bases removed from V and 3 bases from J, the gap between germline ends came to 18 bases. The CDR3 region has the DNA TGTGCCAGAAGCTTCGACTCTGCGTCGAGGAGTGGAAACACCATATATTTT. Its protein is CARSFDSASRSGNTIYF.

The CDR3 is CASSNPAREAFF. CDR3 DNA sequence: TGTGCCAGCAGCAACCCAGCTCGGGAAGCTTTCTTT. The chain links TRBV7-3 to TRBJ1-1, with unresolved D. The CDR3 contains 12 residues. V shed 5 bases and J shed 8 bases, with 12 bases lying between them. The V gene's germline CDR1 is SGHTA and CDR2 FQGTGA.

A note on this clone: The same CDR3 can be traced to other DNA sequences in this sample. The chain carries TRBV7-2 and TRBJ1-1; D remains ambiguous. The V end was cut by 5 bases, the J end by 1 base, with 8 bases between. The CDR3 covers 13 residues. The germline CDR1 and CDR2 sequences are SGHTA and FQGNSA. CDR3 DNA sequence: TGTGCCAGCAGCCCACAGCCGAACACTGAAGCTTTCTTT. The encoded protein is CASSPQPNTEAFF.